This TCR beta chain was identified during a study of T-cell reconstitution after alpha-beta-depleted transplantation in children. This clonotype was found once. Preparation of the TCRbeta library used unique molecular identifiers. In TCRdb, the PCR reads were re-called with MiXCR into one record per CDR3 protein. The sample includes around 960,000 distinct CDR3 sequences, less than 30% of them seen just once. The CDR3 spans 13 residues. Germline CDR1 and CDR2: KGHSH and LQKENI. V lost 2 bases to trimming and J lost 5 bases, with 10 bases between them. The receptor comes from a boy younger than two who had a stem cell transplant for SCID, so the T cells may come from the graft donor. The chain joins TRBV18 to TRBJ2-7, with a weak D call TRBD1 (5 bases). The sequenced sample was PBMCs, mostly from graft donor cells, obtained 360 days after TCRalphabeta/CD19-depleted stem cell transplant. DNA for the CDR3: TGTGCCAGCTCACCATCAGCAGGGAACGAGCAGTACTTC. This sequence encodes CASSPSAGNEQYF.